This record concerns one T cell receptor (beta chain) sequence. From germline, CDR1 is LNHDA and CDR2 SQIVND (reference sequence). The CDR3 consists of 12 residues. Trimming cost V 10 bases and J 1 base, with 11 bases left between them. TCRdb's table, derived via immunoSEQ multiplex PCR, lists solely in-frame clones and lacks some. The sample records 9,500 to 11,000 clones, around 84% being singletons. Described treatment: randomized to nivolumab then ipilimumab (arm A) or the reverse (arm B). None of the patients previously received DNA-damaging chemotherapy. This specimen comes from a study of sequential checkpoint blockade in melanoma.

The specimen was CD8+ T cells sorted from blood (inferred from file names), collected from a patient given nivolumab and ipilimumab in sequence. The chain combines TRBV19 with TRBJ2-7; weak D call: TRBD1 (5 bases). This sequence was found in a human donor with melanoma. CDR3 sequence reads: CATTDRSYEQYF. The CDR3 coding sequence is TGTGCCACTACCGACAGATCCTACGAGCAGTACTTC.